The rows below give T cell receptor beta chains drawn from one sample of a study of cytomegalovirus exposure and HLA in healthy donors. The data were produced by immunoSEQ multiplex PCR, yet TCRdb's version contains in-frame clones alone and is incomplete. Of fewer than 100,000 clones listed, about three quarters were seen once; the top ten hold 0.85% to 1.3%. Input material: PBMCs. The receptors were gathered from a male donor in good health and CMV-seronegative. The CDR3 runs from the conserved cysteine through the conserved F or W. The order of the fields is clone size, J gene, V gene, D gene, CDR3 protein, CDR3 DNA. A D gene is named only where the DNA matches it firmly. Size is omitted from some rows. Given values are once, few, many or a class for expanded clones.

- TRBJ1-5 TRBV7-8 TRBD1 CASSRGQGRDQPQNF TGTGCCAGCAGCCGCGGACAGGGAAGAGATCAGCCCCAGAATTTT
- TRBJ1-1 TRBV27 - CASSLFRGTEAFF TGTGCCAGCAGTTTATTCCGGGGCACTGAAGCTTTCTTT
- TRBJ1-3 TRBV4-3 - CASSQDRASNGNTIYF TGCGCCAGCAGCCAAGACAGGGCTAGTAACGGAAACACCATATATTTT
- TRBJ2-7 TRBV7-2 - CASSLRGVPYEQYF TGTGCCAGCAGTCTCAGGGGAGTCCCCTACGAGCAGTACTTC
- TRBJ2-1 TRBV11-2 TRBD2 CASSLTSALYNEQFF TGTGCCAGCAGCTTAACTAGCGCCCTATACAATGAGCAGTTCTTC
- TRBJ1-3 TRBV27 - CASSSRGFKRGYSGNTIYF TGTGCCAGCAGTTCCAGAGGGTTCAAACGAGGGTACTCTGGAAACACCATATATTTT
- TRBJ1-1 TRBV9 - CASSLQGGVDTEAFF TGTGCCAGCAGCCTCCAGGGTGGCGTAGACACTGAAGCTTTCTTT
- TRBJ2-7 TRBV27 TRBD2 CASRRGMTAAYEQYF TGTGCCAGCAGGCGGGGGATGACTGCAGCCTACGAGCAGTACTTC
few TRBJ2-3 TRBV11-3 TRBD2 CASSRGASGGNTDTQYF TGTGCCAGCAGCCGAGGGGCTAGCGGGGGGAACACAGATACGCAGTATTTT
- TRBJ2-7 TRBV6-5 - CASRWGDSRYEQYF TGTGCCAGCAGATGGGGTGACAGCCGCTACGAGCAGTACTTC
- TRBJ1-5 TRBV27 TRBD1 CASSLTISGGYQPQHF TGTGCCAGCAGCCTGACCATCTCAGGGGGCTATCAGCCCCAGCATTTT
few TRBJ1-1 TRBV5-4 - CASSAGGTNTEAFF TGTGCCAGCAGCGCCGGGGGGACGAACACTGAAGCTTTCTTT
- TRBJ1-1 TRBV29-1 - CSVATAGTEAFF TGCAGCGTTGCAACCGCGGGCACTGAAGCTTTCTTT
- TRBJ2-5 TRBV28 - CASSPPGAGNQETQYF TGTGCCAGCAGTCCCCCAGGGGCAGGGAACCAAGAGACCCAGTACTTC
- TRBJ1-1 TRBV5-4 TRBD1 CASSTVQGAGTEAFF TGTGCCAGCAGCACTGTACAGGGGGCAGGAACTGAAGCTTTCTTT
- TRBJ1-2 TRBV10-2 - CASSVPDRSYYGYTF TGCGCCAGCAGCGTTCCCGACAGGTCCTACTATGGCTACACCTTC
- TRBJ1-4 TRBV7-9 TRBD1 CASSLARGLHEKLFF TGTGCCAGCAGCTTAGCGAGGGGGCTGCATGAAAAACTGTTTTTT
- TRBJ2-3 TRBV2 TRBD2 CASSKLAGTTDTQYF TGTGCCAGCAGTAAACTAGCGGGGACGACAGATACGCAGTATTTT
- TRBJ1-3 TRBV6-1 - CASKRSSGNTIYF TGTGCCAGCAAAAGGAGCTCTGGAAACACCATATATTTT
- TRBJ2-7 TRBV4-2 - CASSQDEAPSSYEQYF TGTGCCAGCAGCCAAGACGAAGCACCGAGCTCCTACGAGCAGTACTTC
- TRBJ1-5 TRBV28 - CASSFLTGDFNQPQHF TGTGCCAGCAGTTTCTTAACGGGTGACTTCAATCAGCCCCAGCATTTT
- TRBJ2-3 TRBV2 TRBD2 CASSTLFGLAGTDTQYF TGTGCCAGCAGCACACTATTCGGACTAGCGGGCACAGATACGCAGTATTTT
- TRBJ1-2 TRBV19 - CASSIERGNTLSYGYTF TGTGCCAGTAGTATAGAGCGGGGGAACACTCTATCCTATGGCTACACCTTC
- TRBJ2-3 TRBV11-2 TRBD2 CASSKSGRPTDTQYF TGTGCCAGCAGCAAGAGCGGGAGGCCCACAGATACGCAGTATTTT
- TRBJ2-7 TRBV6-5 TRBD1 CASSYSGTGTYEQYF TGTGCCAGCAGTTACTCAGGGACAGGGACTTACGAGCAGTACTTC